These 27 T cell receptor beta chains came from one sample sequenced in a study of shared clonotypes between healthy human individuals. Method: immunoSEQ multiplex PCR; TCRdb's copy keeps in-frame clones and lacks some. The table has under 2,500,000 clones, 90% to 97% seen once; the top ten hold approximately 0.13%. The source material was naive CD4+ T cells sorted from blood. Sample subset: CD45RA+ positively selected. The source of these receptors is a man aged 18 to 30 in good health.

In nucleotides, the CDR3 is TGTGCCAGCAGCTTCTTTAGCGGGAAGCCCACAGATACGCAGTATTTT. Translated: CASSFFSGKPTDTQYF. The chain joins TRBV5-4 to TRBJ2-3; TRBD2 matches 8 bases. V lost 2 bases, J lost 2 bases, and 7 bases stayed unmatched. Germline V gives CDR1 SGHNT, CDR2 YYREEE (reference sequence). The CDR3 loop spans 16 amino acids.

The chain carries TRBV7-9 and TRBJ2-2; maybe TRBD2 (5 bases). The ends were cut back, 5 bases at V and 5 bases at J, with 15 bases in the middle. Germline CDR1 is SEHNR and CDR2 is FQNEAQ (reference sequence). The CDR3 has 15 amino acids. This CDR3 reads CASSPTGSNTGELFF. DNA of the CDR3: TGTGCCAGCAGCCCGACGGGGAGCAATACCGGGGAGCTGTTTTTT.

The rearrangement joins TRBV7-9 to TRBJ1-1; no firm D call. There are 13 residues in the CDR3. Germline V lookup: CDR1 SEHNR, CDR2 FQNEAQ (reference sequence). V gave up 1 base and J gave up 4 bases, with 7 bases separating them. The CDR3 DNA is TGTGCCAGCAGCTTAGACAGTTTCACTGAAGCTTTCTTT. Its translation: CASSLDSFTEAFF. Full variable domain (remainder filled in from reference TRBV7-9 and TRBJ1-1): DTGVSQNPRHKITKRGQNVTFRCDPISEHNRLYWYRQTLGQGPEFLTYFQNEAQLEKSRLLSDRFSAERPKGSFSTLEIQRTEQGDSAMYLCASSLDSFTEAFFGQGTRLTVV.

V is TRBV15 and J is TRBJ2-2; TRBD2 matches 10 bases. The CDR3 spans 17 residues. CDR1 and CDR2 from the germline V gene are LNHNV and YYDKDF (reference sequence). V shed 1 base, J shed 2 bases, and the junction held 4 bases outside the gene matches. The CDR3 sequence: CATSRARTSGNTGELFF. CDR3 DNA: TGTGCCACCAGCAGAGCCAGGACTAGCGGTAACACCGGGGAGCTGTTTTTT.

The V gene is TRBV15, the J gene TRBJ2-3, with a weak D call TRBD2 (6 bases). CDR1 is LNHNV, CDR2 YYDKDF, per germline (reference sequence). Trimming left V 3 bases short and J 2 bases short, with 12 bases between. The length of the CDR3 is 15 residues. The CDR3 region has the DNA TGTGCCACCAGCAGCATGGGGACTGACACAGATACGCAGTATTTT. This sequence encodes CATSSMGTDTDTQYF.

In its sample, this clone was seen once. The chain couples TRBV10-3 to TRBJ2-5; a possible D gene is TRBD1 (6 bases). V was pared by 0 bases and J by 4 bases, with 15 bases between. The V gene's germline CDR1 is ENHRY and CDR2 SYGVKD. CDR3 length: 16 residues. The CDR3 bases are TGTGCCATCAGTGAGTCTCGGAGCGGCAGGGGAGAGACCCAGTACTTC. This translates into CAISESRSGRGETQYF.

The rearrangement uses TRBV7-9 and TRBJ2-7, with a tentative D call TRBD1 (5 bases). Trimming removed 5 bases from V and 2 bases from J, with 13 bases in between. The CDR3 spans 14 residues. Germline V CDR1 and CDR2: SEHNR, FQNEAQ (reference sequence). CDR3 nucleotides: TGTGCCAGCAGCCATCTCGACAGTCCCTACGAGCAGTACTTC. Protein product: CASSHLDSPYEQYF.

The CDR3 spells CASSQDGSSLAKNIQYF. CDR3 nucleotide sequence: TGCGCCAGCAGCCAAGACGGGAGCTCTCTTGCCAAAAACATTCAGTACTTC. The gene calls are TRBV4-1 and TRBJ2-4; a possible D gene is TRBD2 (6 bases). The CDR3 consists of 17 residues. With 0 bases removed from V and 1 base from J, the gap between germline ends came to 13 bases. Germline CDR1 reads MGHRA; CDR2 reads YSYEKL.

This clone was detected only once. The CDR3 DNA is TGTGCCAGCAGCCAAGTCGGGGACGAGCAGTACTTC. Protein: CASSQVGDEQYF. The V gene is TRBV14, the J gene TRBJ2-7; D perhaps matches TRBD2 (5 bases). V lost 1 base and J lost 5, with 6 bases in between. Germline CDR1 is SGHDN and CDR2 is FVKESK. This CDR3 region has 12 residues.

V gene TRBV5-1 combines with J gene TRBJ2-7, with 11 bases fitting TRBD2. Trimming took 2 bases from V and 4 from J; bases not matched to a gene: 5. This CDR3 region has 15 residues. Per germline, CDR1 SGHRS and CDR2 YFSETQ. The CDR3 spells CASSLPGTSGYEQYF. CDR3 nucleotides: TGCGCCAGCAGCTTACCCGGGACTAGCGGATACGAGCAGTACTTC.

This clone was seen only once. The chain employs TRBV7-3 and TRBJ1-1, with no clear D. Germline V lookup: CDR1 SGHTA, CDR2 FQGTGA. The ends were cut back, 6 bases at V and 5 bases at J, with 13 bases in the middle. The CDR3 consists of 13 residues. In DNA form, the CDR3 reads TGTGCCAGCAGTCTTAAAAGGTTGACTGAAGCTTTCTTT. Encoded protein: CASSLKRLTEAFF.

This clone was observed once. The gene calls are TRBV29-1 and TRBJ2-3; 14 nucleotides align to TRBD2. V lost 4 bases, J lost 5 bases, and 5 bases stayed unmatched. This CDR3 region has 15 residues. Germline values: CDR1 SQVTM, CDR2 ANQGSEA. Here the CDR3 DNA reads TGCAGCGTTGGCTCCGGGACTAGCGGGGGAGATACGCAGTATTTT. Amino acid sequence: CSVGSGTSGGDTQYF.

This clone showed up just once. The CDR3 nucleotides read TGTGCCAGCTCACCGGCGACAGTAAGGTATGCGTACGAGCAGTACTTC. As protein: CASSPATVRYAYEQYF. V and J are TRBV18 and TRBJ2-7; maybe TRBD1 (5 bases). Trimming removed 3 bases at V and 4 bases at J, with 19 bases between. The CDR3 runs 16 residues. CDR1 is KGHSH, CDR2 LQKENI, per germline. Drawing the rest from reference TRBV18 and TRBJ2-7, the complete variable domain is NAGVMQNPRHLVRRRGQEARLRCSPMKGHSHVYWYRQLPEEGLKFMVYLQKENIIDESGMPKERFSAEFPKEGPSILRIQQVVRGDSAAYFCASSPATVRYAYEQYFGPGTRLTVT.

This clone came up once. This chain uses TRBV19 with TRBJ1-2; D perhaps matches TRBD1 (6 bases). The CDR3 totals 15 residues. V gave up 2 bases and J gave up 2 bases, with 12 bases separating them. Germline lookup yields CDR1 LNHDA and CDR2 SQIVND (reference sequence). Here the CDR3 DNA reads TGTGCCAGTAGTATAAGACCAGGGGAAAACTATGGCTACACCTTC. Translating it yields CASSIRPGENYGYTF.

The rearrangement joins TRBV5-1 to TRBJ1-3; TRBD1 might be the D (5 bases). The V gene lost 4 bases and the J gene lost 0 bases, with 20 bases spanning the gap. Per the germline V gene, CDR1 is SGHRS and CDR2 is YFSETQ. The CDR3 sequence is 18 residues long. The CDR3: CASSPNVGGGGSGNTIYF. In nucleotides, the CDR3 is TGCGCCAGCAGCCCGAACGTTGGGGGAGGTGGCTCTGGAAACACCATATATTTT.

V is TRBV4-1 and J is TRBJ1-3; D is ambiguous. Germline CDR1 MGHRA, CDR2 YSYEKL. The ends were cut back, 4 bases at V and 0 bases at J, with 16 bases in the middle. This CDR3 is built from 17 residues. CDR3 amino acids: CASSPGPATFSGNTIYF. CDR3 nucleotide sequence: TGCGCCAGCAGCCCTGGGCCAGCGACGTTCTCTGGAAACACCATATATTTT.

Remarks on this clone: At the DNA level, this CDR3 is encoded by other sequences in the same sample as well. The V gene is TRBV19, the J gene TRBJ2-7; D possibly corresponds to TRBD2 (5 bases). Trimming removed 4 bases at V and 0 bases at J, with 10 bases between. Germline values: CDR1 LNHDA, CDR2 SQIVND (reference sequence). The CDR3 covers 14 residues. CDR3 bases: TGTGCCAGTAGTAACCGGGGTAGCTCCTACGAGCAGTACTTC. It translates to CASSNRGSSYEQYF.

The V gene is TRBV5-4, the J gene TRBJ1-6; D is perhaps TRBD1 (5 bases). This CDR3 is built from 15 residues. Germline V gene lookup returns CDR1 SGHNT and CDR2 YYREEE (reference sequence). V lost 1 base and J lost 8, with 13 bases in between. The CDR3 nucleotides are TGTGCCAGCAGCTTGACGTCCAGGGAGTATTCACCCCTCCACTTT. It yields the protein CASSLTSREYSPLHF.

CDR3 nucleotide sequence: TGTGCCAGCAGCCGGGTAGGACTTGAGCAGTTCTTC. Residues: CASSRVGLEQFF. The rearrangement uses TRBV5-6 and TRBJ2-1, with D perhaps matching TRBD2 (5 bases). Trimming took 4 bases from V and 9 from J, leaving 11 bases between them. The germline gives CDR1 SGHDT, CDR2 YYEEEE. The CDR3 runs 12 residues.

The J gene is TRBJ2-3, the V gene TRBV7-6; the D gene is possibly TRBD1 (5 bases). The CDR3 consists of 15 residues. Germline V gene lookup returns CDR1 SGHVS and CDR2 FNYEAQ. Deletions cut 2 bases from V and 5 bases from J, with 14 bases between. CDR3 sequence (DNA): TGTGCCAGCAGCTTAATGATCGATAGGGGAGATACGCAGTATTTT. This translates into CASSLMIDRGDTQYF.

The rearrangement uses TRBV7-2 and TRBJ1-6; the D is unclear. Trimming removed 8 bases at V and 4 bases at J, with 18 bases between. There are 16 residues in the CDR3. The germline gives CDR1 SGHTA, CDR2 FQGNSA. In DNA form, the CDR3 reads TGTGCCAGCGCTGTCGGCCAGGCCCCTTATAATTCACCCCTCCACTTT. Translated, it gives CASAVGQAPYNSPLHF.

The J gene is TRBJ2-7, the V gene TRBV5-1, with TRBD1 identical over 8 bases. The trim removed 2 bases at V and 3 bases at J, leaving 10 bases unmatched. CDR3 length equals 16 residues. Germline lookup yields CDR1 SGHRS and CDR2 YFSETQ. CDR3 DNA sequence: TGCGCCAGCAGCTTACAGTCGGTAACAGGGGGCTACGAGCAGTACTTC. The encoded protein is CASSLQSVTGGYEQYF.

CDR3 nucleotide sequence: TGTGCCAGCTCCCGGGCATACTACGAGCAGTACTTC. This codes for CASSRAYYEQYF. V and J are TRBV18 and TRBJ2-7; no definite D call. The germline V gene has CDR1 KGHSH and CDR2 LQKENI. CDR3 length: 12 residues. V lost 6 bases and J lost 3, with 9 bases in between.

The chain joins TRBV28 to TRBJ2-2; D is undetermined. With 7 bases removed from V and 2 bases from J, the gap between germline ends came to 14 bases. The CDR3 consists of 15 residues. CDR1 and CDR2 from the germline V gene are MDHEN and SYDVKM. The CDR3 DNA sequence: TGTGCCAGCACCCCGAGTTTAGCTAACACCGGGGAGCTGTTTTTT. It yields the protein CASTPSLANTGELFF.

The V gene is TRBV28, the J gene TRBJ2-7, with D perhaps matching TRBD1 or TRBD2 (5 bases each). The V end was cut by 4 bases, the J end by 4 bases, with 17 bases between. The germline CDR1 and CDR2 sequences are MDHEN and SYDVKM. The CDR3 length is 15 residues. This CDR3 is CASSSLEAGRYEQYF. CDR3 in DNA: TGTGCCAGCAGTTCCTTGGAGGCAGGGCGATACGAGCAGTACTTC.

This clone showed up just once. The rearrangement links TRBV10-3 to TRBJ1-1; D is possibly TRBD1 (5 bases). V lost 3 bases to trimming and J lost 8 bases, with 10 bases between them. The CDR3 spans 12 residues. The germline V gene has CDR1 ENHRY and CDR2 SYGVKD. CDR3 nucleotide sequence: TGTGCCATCAGTGACATCGGGGCAGAAGCTTTCTTT. Translated: CAISDIGAEAFF.

CDR3 sequence (DNA): TGTGCCACCGGCCCCGGGGGGCTCCTCACCGGGGAGCTGTTTTTT. Protein product: CATGPGGLLTGELFF. The chain links TRBV6-5 to TRBJ2-2, with D perhaps TRBD2 (7 bases). The CDR3 contains 15 residues. CDR1 is MNHEY and CDR2 is SVGAGI in the germline V gene. Trimming removed 10 bases from V and 4 bases from J, with 19 bases in between.